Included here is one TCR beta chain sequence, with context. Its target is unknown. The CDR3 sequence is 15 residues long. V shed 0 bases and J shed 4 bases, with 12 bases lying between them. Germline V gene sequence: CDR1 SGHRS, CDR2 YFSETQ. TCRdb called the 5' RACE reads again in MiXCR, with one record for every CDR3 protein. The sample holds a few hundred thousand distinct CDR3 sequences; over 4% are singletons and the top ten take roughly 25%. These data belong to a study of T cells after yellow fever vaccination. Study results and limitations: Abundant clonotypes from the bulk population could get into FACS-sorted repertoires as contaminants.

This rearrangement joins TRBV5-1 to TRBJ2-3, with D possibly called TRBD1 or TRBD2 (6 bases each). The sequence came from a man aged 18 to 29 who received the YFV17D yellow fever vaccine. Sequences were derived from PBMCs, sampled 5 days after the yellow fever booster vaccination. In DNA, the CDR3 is TGCGCCAGCAGCTTGGCATGGGGGGCCGCAGATACGCAGTATTTT. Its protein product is CASSLAWGAADTQYF.